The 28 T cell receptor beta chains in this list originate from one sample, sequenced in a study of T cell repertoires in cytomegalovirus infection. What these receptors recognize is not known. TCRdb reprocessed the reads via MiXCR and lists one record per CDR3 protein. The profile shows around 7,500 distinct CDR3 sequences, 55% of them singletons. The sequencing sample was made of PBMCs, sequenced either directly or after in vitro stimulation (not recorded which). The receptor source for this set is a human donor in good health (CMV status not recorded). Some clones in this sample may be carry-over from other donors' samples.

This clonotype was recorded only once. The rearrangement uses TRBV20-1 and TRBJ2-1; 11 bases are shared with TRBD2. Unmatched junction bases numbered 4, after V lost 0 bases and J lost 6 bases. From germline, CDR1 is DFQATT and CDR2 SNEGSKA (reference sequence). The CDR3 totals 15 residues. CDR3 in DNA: TGCAGTGCTAGAGATTTTAGCGGGAGGGCCAATGAGCAGTTCTTC. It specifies CSARDFSGRANEQFF.

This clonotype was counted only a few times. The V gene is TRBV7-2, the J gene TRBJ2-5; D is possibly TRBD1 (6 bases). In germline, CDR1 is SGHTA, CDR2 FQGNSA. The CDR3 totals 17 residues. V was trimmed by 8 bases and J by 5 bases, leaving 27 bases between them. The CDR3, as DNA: TGTGCCAGCTTCCTTTCTCCCGGGACACCGATCGGGGAGACCCAGTACTTC. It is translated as CASFLSPGTPIGETQYF.

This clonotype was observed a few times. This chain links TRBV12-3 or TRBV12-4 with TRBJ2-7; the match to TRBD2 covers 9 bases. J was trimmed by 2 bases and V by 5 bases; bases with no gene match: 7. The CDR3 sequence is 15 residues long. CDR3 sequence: CASSLIGLAPYEQYF. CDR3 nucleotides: TGTGCCAGCAGTCTTATCGGACTAGCGCCCTACGAGCAGTACTTC.

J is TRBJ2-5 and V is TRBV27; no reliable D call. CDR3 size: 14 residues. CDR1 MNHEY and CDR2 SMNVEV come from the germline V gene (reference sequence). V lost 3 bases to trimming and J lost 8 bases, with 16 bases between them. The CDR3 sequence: CASSLGSMPYTQYF. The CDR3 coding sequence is TGTGCCAGCAGTTTGGGGTCGATGCCATATACCCAGTACTTC.

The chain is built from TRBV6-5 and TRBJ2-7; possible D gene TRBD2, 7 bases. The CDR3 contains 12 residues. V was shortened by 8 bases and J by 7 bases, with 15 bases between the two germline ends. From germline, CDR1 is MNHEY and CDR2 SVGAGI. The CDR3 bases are TGTGCCAGCCAAAGGGGGGGCTCGGAGCAGTACTTC. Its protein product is CASQRGGSEQYF.

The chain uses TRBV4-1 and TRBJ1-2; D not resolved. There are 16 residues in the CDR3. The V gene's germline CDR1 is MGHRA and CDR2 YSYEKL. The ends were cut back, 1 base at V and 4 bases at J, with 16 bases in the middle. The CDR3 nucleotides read TGCGCCAGCAGCCAAGGTCCCCGGGAACAGCGCTATGGCTACACCTTC. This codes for CASSQGPREQRYGYTF.

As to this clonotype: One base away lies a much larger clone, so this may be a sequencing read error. For the CDR3, the DNA is TGTGCCAGCCGCTTAAAAAGGAATTCGGGGGCCTCCACAGATACGCAGTATTTT. Amino acid sequence: CASRLKRNSGASTDTQYF. The chain employs TRBV7-3 and TRBJ2-3; either TRBD1 or TRBD2 may fit D (6 bases each). The CDR3 consists of 18 residues. Germline V CDR1 and CDR2: SGHTA, FQGTGA.

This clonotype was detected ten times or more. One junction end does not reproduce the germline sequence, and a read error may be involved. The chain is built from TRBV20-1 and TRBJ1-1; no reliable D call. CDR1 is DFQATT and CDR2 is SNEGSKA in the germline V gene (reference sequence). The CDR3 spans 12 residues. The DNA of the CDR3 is TGCAGTGCGAGAGTCATGAACACTGAAGCTTTCTTT. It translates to CSARVMNTEAFF.

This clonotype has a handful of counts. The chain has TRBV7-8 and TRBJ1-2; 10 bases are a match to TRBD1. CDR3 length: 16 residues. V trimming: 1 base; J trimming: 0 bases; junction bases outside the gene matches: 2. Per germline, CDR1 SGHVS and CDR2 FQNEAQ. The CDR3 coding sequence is TGTGCCAGCAGCTTAGAAGGGACAGGGGCTAACTATGGCTACACCTTC. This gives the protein CASSLEGTGANYGYTF.

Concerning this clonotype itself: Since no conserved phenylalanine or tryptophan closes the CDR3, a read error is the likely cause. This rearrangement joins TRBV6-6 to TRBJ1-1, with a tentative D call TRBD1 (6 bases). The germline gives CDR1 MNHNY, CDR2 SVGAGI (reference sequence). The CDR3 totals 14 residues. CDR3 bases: TGTGCCAACAGAGAAACAGGGCCGAACACTGACGCTTTCTTG. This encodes CANRETGPNTDAFL.

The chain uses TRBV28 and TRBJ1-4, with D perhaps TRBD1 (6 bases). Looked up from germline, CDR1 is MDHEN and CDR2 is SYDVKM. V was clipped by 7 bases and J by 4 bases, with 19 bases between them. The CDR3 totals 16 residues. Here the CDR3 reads CASTFLPSGDNEKLFF. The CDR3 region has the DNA TGTGCCAGCACCTTCCTTCCATCAGGGGATAATGAAAAACTGTTTTTT.

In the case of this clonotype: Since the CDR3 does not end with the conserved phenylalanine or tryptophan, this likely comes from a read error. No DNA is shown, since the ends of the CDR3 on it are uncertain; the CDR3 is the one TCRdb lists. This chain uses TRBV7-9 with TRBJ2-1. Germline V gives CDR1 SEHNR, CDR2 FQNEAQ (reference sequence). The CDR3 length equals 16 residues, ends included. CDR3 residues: CASSLVGISTYKEQLV.

The CDR3 is CSEGAQVDNEQFF. DNA for the CDR3: TGCAGCGAAGGAGCCCAAGTCGACAATGAGCAGTTCTTC. The genes are TRBV29-1 and TRBJ2-1, with unresolved D. Per the germline V gene, CDR1 is SQVTM and CDR2 is ANQGSEA. The CDR3 is made up of 13 amino acids. V lost 7 bases and J 5 bases, leaving 15 bases between the germline ends.

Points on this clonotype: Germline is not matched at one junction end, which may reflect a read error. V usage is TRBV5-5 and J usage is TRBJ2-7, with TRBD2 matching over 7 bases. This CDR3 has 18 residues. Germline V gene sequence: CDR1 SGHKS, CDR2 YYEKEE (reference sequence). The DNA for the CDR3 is TGTGCGAGCAGCTTGGTTGCGGTATTGGGACTAACGGCATACGAGCAGTACTTC. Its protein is CASSLVAVLGLTAYEQYF.

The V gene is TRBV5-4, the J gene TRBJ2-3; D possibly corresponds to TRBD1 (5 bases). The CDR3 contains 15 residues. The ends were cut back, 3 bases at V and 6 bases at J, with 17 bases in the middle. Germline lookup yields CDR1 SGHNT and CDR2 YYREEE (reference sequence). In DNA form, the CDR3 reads TGTGCCAGCAGCTGGACGACGTTAAAGGGGGATACGCAGTATTTT. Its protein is CASSWTTLKGDTQYF.

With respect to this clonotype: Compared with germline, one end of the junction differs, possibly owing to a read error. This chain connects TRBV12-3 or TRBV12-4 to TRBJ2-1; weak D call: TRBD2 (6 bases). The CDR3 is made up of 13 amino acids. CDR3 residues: CARTSRAGNDQFF. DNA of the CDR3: TGTGCCAGAACGTCCCGGGCGGGAAATGATCAGTTCTTC.

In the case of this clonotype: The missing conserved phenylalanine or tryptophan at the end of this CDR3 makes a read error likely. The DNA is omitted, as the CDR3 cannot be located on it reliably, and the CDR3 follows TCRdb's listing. The chain's CDR3 is CATSILGISTYNEQFV. This rearrangement joins TRBV7-9 to TRBJ2-1. The CDR3 spans 16 residues, counting both ends. Germline V gene sequence: CDR1 SEHNR, CDR2 FQNEAQ (reference sequence).

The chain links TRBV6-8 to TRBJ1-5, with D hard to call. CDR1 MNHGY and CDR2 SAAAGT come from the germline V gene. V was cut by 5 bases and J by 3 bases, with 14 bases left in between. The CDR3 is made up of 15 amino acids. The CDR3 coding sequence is TGTGCCAGCAGTGACGGGTTCGGTTACAATCAGCCCCAGCATTTT. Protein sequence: CASSDGFGYNQPQHF.

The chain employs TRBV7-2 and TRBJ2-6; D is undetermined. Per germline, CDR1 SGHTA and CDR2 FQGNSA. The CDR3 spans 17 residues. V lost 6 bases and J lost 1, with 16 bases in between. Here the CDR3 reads CASSQMARISGANVLTF. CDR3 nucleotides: TGTGCCAGCAGTCAAATGGCCCGGATATCTGGGGCCAACGTCCTGACTTTC. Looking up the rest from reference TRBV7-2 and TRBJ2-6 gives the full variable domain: GAGVSQSPSNKVTEKGKDVELRCDPISGHTALYWYRQSLGQGLEFLIYFQGNSAPDKSGLPSDRFSAERTGGSVSTLTIQRTQQEDSAVYLCASSQMARISGANVLTFGAGSRLTVL.

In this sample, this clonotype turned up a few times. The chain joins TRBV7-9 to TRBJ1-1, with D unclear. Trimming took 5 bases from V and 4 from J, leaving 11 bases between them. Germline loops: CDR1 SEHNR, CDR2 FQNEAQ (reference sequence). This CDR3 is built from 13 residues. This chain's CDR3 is CASSGVGITEAFF. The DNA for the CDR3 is TGTGCCAGCAGCGGAGTGGGGATCACTGAAGCTTTCTTT.

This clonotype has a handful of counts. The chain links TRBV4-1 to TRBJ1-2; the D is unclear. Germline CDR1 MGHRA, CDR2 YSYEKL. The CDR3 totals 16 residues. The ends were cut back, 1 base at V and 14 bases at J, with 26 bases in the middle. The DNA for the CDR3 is TGCGCCAGCAGCCAAGGCCCCCGGGAACAGATCTATGGCTCAACCTTC. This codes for CASSQGPREQIYGSTF.

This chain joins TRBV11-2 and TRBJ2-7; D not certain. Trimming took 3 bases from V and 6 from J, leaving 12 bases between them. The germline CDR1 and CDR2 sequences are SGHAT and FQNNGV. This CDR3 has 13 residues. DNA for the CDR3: TGTGCCAGCAGCTTCGGGTTGCGTGGCGAGCAGTACTTC. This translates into CASSFGLRGEQYF.

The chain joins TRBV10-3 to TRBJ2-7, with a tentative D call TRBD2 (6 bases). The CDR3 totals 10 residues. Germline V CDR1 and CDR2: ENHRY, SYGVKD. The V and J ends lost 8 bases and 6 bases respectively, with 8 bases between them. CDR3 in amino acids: CAIGGVEQYF. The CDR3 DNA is TGTGCCATCGGCGGGGTCGAGCAGTACTTC.

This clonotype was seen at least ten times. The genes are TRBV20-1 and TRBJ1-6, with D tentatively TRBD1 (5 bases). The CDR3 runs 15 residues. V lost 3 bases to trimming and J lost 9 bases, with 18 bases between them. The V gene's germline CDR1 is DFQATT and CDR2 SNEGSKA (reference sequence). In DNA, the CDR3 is TGCAGTGCTAGTAACCAACGGGGGTTCAGTTCACCCCTCCACTTT. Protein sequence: CSASNQRGFSSPLHF.

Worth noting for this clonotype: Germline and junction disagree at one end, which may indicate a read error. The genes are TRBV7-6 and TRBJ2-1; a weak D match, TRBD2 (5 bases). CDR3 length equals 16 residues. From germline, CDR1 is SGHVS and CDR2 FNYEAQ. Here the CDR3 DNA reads TGTGCCAGTAGCGTTTTGGGAATATCCAACTACAATGAGCAGTTGTTC. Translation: CASSVLGISNYNEQLF.

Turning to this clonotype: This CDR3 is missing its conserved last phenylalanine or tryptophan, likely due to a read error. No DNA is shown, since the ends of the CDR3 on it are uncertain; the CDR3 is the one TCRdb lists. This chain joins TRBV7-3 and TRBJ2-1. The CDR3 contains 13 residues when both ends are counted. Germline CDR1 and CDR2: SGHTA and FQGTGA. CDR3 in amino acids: CASSLTGDGGQLL.

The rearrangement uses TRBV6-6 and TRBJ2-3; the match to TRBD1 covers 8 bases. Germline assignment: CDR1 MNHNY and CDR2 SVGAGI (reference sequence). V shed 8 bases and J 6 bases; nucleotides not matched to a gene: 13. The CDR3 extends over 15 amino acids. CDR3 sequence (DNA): TGTGCCAGCTTGAATGGACAGGGAAAATTGGATACGCAGTATTTT. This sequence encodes CASLNGQGKLDTQYF.

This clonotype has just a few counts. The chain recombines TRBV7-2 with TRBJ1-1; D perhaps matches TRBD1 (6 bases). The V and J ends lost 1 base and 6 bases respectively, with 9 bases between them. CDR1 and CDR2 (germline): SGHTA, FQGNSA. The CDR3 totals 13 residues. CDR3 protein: CASSLDRVAEAFF. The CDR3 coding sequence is TGTGCCAGCAGCTTAGACAGGGTTGCTGAAGCTTTCTTT. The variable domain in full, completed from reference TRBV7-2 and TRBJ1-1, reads GAGVSQSPSNKVTEKGKDVELRCDPISGHTALYWYRQSLGQGLEFLIYFQGNSAPDKSGLPSDRFSAERTGGSVSTLTIQRTQQEDSAVYLCASSLDRVAEAFFGQGTRLTVV.